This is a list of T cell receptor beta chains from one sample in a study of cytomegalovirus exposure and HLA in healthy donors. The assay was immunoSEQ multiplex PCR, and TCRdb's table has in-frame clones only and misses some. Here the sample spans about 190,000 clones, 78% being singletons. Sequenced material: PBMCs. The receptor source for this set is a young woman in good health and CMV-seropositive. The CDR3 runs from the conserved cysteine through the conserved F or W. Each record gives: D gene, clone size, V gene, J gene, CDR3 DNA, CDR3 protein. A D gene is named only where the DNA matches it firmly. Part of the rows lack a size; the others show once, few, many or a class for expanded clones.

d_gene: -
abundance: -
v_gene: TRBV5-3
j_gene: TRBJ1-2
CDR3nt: TGTGCCAGAAGCCCTAGGAGAAATGGCTACACCTTC
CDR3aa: CARSPRRNGYTF

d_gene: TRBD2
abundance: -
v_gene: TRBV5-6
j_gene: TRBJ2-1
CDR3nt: TGTGCCAGCAGCGCCAGGACTAGCGGGAGGGGAAATGAGCAGTTCTTC
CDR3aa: CASSARTSGRGNEQFF

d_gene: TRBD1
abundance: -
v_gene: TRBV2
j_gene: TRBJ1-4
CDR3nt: TGTGCCAGCAGCCAGGGGGCGCGGGTGGAAAAACTGTTTTTT
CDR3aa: CASSQGARVEKLFF

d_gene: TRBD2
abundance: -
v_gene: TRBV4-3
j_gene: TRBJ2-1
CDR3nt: TGCGCCAGCAGCGATCTTCCTCCCAATAGCGGGGGGCGGAATGAGCAGTTCTTC
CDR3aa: CASSDLPPNSGGRNEQFF

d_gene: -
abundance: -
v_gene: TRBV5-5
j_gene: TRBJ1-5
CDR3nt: TGTGCCAGCAGCTTCAGTCCTAGCAATCAGCCCCAGCATTTT
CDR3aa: CASSFSPSNQPQHF

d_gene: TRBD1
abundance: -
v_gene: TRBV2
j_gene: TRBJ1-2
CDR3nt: TGTGCCAGCAGGCGAGACAGGGGGCCCCATCAATGGCATGGCTACACCTTC
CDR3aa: CASRRDRGPHQWHGYTF

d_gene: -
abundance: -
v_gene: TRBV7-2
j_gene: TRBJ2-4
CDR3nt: TGTGCCAGCAGCTTAAGTCTAGAAGGCATTCAGTACTTC
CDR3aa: CASSLSLEGIQYF

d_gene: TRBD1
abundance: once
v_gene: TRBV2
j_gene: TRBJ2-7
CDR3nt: TGTGCCAGCAGTTTTGGACAGGGGAATATCGTCACCTACGAGCAGTACTTC
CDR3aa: CASSFGQGNIVTYEQYF

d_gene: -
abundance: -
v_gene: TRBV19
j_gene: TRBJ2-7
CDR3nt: TGTGCCAGTAGTATCAGGTACGAGCAGTACTTC
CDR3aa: CASSIRYEQYF

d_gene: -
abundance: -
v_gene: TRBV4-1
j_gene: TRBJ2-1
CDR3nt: TGCGCCAGCAGCCACGAGAACGGGGATGAGCAGTTCTTC
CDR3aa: CASSHENGDEQFF

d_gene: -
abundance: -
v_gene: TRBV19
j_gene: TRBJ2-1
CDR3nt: TGTGCCAGTAGCGACTATGGAAACAATGAGCAGTTCTTC
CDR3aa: CASSDYGNNEQFF

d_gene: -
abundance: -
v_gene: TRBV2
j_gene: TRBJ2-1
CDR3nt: TGTGCCAGCAACGGTTACAATGAGCAGTTCTTC
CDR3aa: CASNGYNEQFF

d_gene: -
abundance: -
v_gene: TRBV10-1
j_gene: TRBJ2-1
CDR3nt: TGCGCCAGCAGCCCTATAGGGGCGCAAAGTGGGGAGCAGTTCTTC
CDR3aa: CASSPIGAQSGEQFF

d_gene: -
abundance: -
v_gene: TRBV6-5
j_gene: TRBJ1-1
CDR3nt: TGTGCCAGCAGTTACGGGGGGGACGCTGAAGCTTTCTTT
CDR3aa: CASSYGGDAEAFF

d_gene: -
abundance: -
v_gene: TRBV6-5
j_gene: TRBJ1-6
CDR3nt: TGTGCCAGCAGTTACGAAATGCAGGGGCTTAATTCACCCCTCCACTTT
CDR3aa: CASSYEMQGLNSPLHF

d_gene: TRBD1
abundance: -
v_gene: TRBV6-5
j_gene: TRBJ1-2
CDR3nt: TGTGCCAGCAGTCCCCTGGACAGGCAGGGCTATGGCTACACCTTC
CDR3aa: CASSPLDRQGYGYTF

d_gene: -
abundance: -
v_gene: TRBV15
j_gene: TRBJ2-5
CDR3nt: TGTGCCACCAGCAGAGGGACTGCGGGGATGGAGACCCAGTACTTC
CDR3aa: CATSRGTAGMETQYF

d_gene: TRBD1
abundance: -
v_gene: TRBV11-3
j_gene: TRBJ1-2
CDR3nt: TGTGCCAGCAGCTTTCTCTCGGGACAGGTCTATGGCTACACCTTC
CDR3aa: CASSFLSGQVYGYTF

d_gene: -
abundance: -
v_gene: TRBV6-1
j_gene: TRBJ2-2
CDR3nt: TGTGCCAGCACCTTCACTGACGGGGAGCTGTTTTTT
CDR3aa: CASTFTDGELFF

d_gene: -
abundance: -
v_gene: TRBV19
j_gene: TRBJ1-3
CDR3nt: TGTGCCAGTAGTTGGCTCTCTGGAAACACCATATATTTT
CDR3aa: CASSWLSGNTIYF

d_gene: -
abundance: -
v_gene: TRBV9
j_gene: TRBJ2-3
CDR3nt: TGTGCCAGCAGCGTAGTCGCAGATACGCAGTATTTT
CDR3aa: CASSVVADTQYF

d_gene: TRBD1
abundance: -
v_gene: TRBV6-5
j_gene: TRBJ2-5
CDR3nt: TGTGCCAGCAGTTACAGGGACAGTGAGGAGACCCAGTACTTC
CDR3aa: CASSYRDSEETQYF

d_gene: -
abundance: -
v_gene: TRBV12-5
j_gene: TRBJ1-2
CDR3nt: TGTGCTAGTGGTTCGACCCCGCTCGGGGGCTACACCTTC
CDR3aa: CASGSTPLGGYTF

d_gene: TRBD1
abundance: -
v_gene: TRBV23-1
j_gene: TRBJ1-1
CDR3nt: TGCGCCAGCAGTTTTAGACAGGGAGAGTCGAACACTGAAGCTTTCTTT
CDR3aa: CASSFRQGESNTEAFF

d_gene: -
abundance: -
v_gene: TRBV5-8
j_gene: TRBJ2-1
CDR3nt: TGTGCCAGCAGCTTGGTTGTTGGTGCAGCCGGGGTTTTAAATGAGCAGTTCTTC
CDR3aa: CASSLVVGAAGVLNEQFF

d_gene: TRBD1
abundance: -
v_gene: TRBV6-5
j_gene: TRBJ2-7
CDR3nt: TGTGCCAGCAGAAAACAGGGGAGCTACGAGCAGTACTTC
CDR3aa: CASRKQGSYEQYF

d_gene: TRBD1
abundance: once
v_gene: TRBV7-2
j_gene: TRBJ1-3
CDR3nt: TGTGCCAGCAGCCTCGGGACAGGGCGTTCTGGAAACACCATATATTTT
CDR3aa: CASSLGTGRSGNTIYF

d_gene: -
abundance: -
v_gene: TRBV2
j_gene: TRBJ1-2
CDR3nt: TGTGCCAGCAATTCGATTGGAGTTGATGGCTACACCTTC
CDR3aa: CASNSIGVDGYTF

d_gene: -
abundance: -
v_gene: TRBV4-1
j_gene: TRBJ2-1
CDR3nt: TGCGCCAGCAGCCAAGTGGGGAGCTCCTACAATGAGCAGTTCTTC
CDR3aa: CASSQVGSSYNEQFF

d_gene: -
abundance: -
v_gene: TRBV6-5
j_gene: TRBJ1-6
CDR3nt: TGTGCCAGCAGAACACCCAGGGTGGAGAATTCACCCCTCCACTTT
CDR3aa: CASRTPRVENSPLHF

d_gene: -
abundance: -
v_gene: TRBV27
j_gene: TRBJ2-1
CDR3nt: TGTGCCAGTGGGGGCGGAGGGAGGGCCGTTGATGAGCAGTTCTTC
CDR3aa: CASGGGGRAVDEQFF

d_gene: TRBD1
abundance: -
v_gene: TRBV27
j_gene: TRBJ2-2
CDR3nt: TGTGCCAGCGGGCAGGGGGCTGACACCGGGGAGCTGTTTTTT
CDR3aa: CASGQGADTGELFF

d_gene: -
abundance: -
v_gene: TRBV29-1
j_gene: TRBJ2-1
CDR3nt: TGCAGCACCGAGACTAGACGGAATGAGCAGTTCTTC
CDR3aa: CSTETRRNEQFF

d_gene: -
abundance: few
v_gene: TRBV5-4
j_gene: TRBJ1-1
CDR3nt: TGTGCCAGCAGCTCGACCTACAGGAAAACTGAAGCTTTCTTT
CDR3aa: CASSSTYRKTEAFF

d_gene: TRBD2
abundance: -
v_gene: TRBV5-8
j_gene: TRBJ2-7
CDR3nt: TGTGCCAGCAGCTTTCAACTAGCGGGGGGCCGGGAGCAGTACTTC
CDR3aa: CASSFQLAGGREQYF

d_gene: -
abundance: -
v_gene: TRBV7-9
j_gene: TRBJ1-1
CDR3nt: TGTGCCAGCAGCTTAGCGGTCGGGATCCCCACGAACACTGAAGCTTTCTTT
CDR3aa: CASSLAVGIPTNTEAFF